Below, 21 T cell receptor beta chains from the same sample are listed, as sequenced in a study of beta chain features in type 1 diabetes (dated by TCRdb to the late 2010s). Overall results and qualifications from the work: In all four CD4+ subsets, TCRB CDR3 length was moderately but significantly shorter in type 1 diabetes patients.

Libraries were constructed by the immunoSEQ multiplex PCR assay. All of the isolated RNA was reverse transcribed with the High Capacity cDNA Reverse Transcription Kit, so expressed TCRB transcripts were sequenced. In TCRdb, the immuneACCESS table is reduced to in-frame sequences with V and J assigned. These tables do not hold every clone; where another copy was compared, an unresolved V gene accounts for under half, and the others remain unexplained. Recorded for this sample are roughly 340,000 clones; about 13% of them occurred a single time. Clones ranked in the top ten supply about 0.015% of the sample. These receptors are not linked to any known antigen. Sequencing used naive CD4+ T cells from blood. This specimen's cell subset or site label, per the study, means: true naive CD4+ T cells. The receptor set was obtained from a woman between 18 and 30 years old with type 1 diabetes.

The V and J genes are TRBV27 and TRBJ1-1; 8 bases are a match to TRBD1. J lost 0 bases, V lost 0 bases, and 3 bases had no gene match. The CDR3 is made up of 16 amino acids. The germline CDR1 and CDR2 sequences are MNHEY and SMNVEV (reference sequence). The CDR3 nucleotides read TGTGCCAGCAGTTTATCCCAGGGGGCTGTGAACACTGAAGCTTTCTTT. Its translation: CASSLSQGAVNTEAFF.

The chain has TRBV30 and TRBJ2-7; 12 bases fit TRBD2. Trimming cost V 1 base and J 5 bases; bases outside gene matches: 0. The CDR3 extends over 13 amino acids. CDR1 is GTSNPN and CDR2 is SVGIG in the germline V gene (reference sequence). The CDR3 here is CAWSGLAGDEQYV. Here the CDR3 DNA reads TGTGCCTGGAGTGGACTAGCGGGGGACGAGCAGTACGTC.

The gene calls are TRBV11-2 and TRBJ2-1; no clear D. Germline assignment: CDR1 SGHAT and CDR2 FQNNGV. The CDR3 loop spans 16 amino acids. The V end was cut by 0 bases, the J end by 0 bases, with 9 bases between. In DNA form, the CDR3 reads TGTGCCAGCAGCTTAGAGAGTAGGAGCTCCTACAATGAGCAGTTCTTC. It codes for CASSLESRSSYNEQFF.

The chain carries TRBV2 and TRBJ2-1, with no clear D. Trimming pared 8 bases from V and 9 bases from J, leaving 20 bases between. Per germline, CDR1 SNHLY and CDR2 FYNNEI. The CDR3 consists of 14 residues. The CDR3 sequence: CASVDIGSFGEQFF. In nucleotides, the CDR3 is TGTGCCAGCGTTGACATCGGATCATTCGGTGAGCAGTTCTTC.

The CDR3 protein is CASSQISPTANYGYTF. CDR3 coding DNA: TGTGCCAGCAGCCAAATATCCCCAACGGCTAACTATGGCTACACCTTC. The V and J genes are TRBV14 and TRBJ1-2, with D unclear. Germline V gives CDR1 SGHDN, CDR2 FVKESK. This CDR3 comprises 16 residues. V gave up 2 bases and J gave up 0 bases, with 13 bases separating them.

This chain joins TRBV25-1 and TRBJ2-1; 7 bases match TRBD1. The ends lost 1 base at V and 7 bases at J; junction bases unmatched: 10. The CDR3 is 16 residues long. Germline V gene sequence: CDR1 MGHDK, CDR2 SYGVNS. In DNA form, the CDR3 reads TGTGCCAGCAGTGAATGGGGCAGGGGGAAGGGGAATGAGCAGTTCTTC. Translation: CASSEWGRGKGNEQFF. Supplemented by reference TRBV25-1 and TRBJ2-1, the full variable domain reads EADIYQTPRYLVIGTGKKITLECSQTMGHDKMYWYQQDPGMELHLIHYSYGVNSTEKGDLSSESTVSRIRTEHFPLTLESARPSHTSQYLCASSEWGRGKGNEQFFGPGTRLTVL.

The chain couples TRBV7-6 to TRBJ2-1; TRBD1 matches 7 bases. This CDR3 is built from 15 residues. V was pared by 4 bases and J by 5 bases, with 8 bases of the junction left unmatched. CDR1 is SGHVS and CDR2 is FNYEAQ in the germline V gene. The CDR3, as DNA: TGTGCCAGCAGCTCCGAAGACAGGGTAAACAATGAGCAGTTCTTC. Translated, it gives CASSSEDRVNNEQFF.

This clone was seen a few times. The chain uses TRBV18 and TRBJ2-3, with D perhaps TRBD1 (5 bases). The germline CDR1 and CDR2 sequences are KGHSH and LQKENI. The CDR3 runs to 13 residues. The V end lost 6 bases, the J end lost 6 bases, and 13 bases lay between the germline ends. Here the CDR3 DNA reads TGTGCCAGCTCCCCCACTTCAGGGGATACGCAGTATTTT. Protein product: CASSPTSGDTQYF.

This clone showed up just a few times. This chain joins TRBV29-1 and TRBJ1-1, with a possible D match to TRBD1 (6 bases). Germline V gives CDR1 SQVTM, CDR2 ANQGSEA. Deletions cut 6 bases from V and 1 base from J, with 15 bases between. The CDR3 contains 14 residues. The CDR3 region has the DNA TGCAGCGTCAGCCCGGGACAAACGAACACTGAAGCTTTCTTT. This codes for CSVSPGQTNTEAFF.

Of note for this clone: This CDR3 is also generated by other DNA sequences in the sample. CDR3 sequence (DNA): TGTGCCAGCAGCGTAGGCCTAGCGGGTTACAATGAGCAGTTCTTC. This gives the protein CASSVGLAGYNEQFF. This chain links TRBV9 with TRBJ2-1; TRBD2 matches 8 bases. With 0 bases clipped from V and 4 bases from J, the junction kept 3 bases outside the gene matches. The CDR3 has 15 residues. From germline, CDR1 is SGDLS and CDR2 YYNGEE.

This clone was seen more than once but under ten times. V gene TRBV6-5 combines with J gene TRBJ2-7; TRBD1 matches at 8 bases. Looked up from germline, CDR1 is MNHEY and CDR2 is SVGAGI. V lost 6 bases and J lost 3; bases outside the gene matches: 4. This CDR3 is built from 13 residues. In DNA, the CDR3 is TGTGCCAGCAGAGCCACAGGGGGCTACGAGCAGTACGTC. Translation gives CASRATGGYEQYV.

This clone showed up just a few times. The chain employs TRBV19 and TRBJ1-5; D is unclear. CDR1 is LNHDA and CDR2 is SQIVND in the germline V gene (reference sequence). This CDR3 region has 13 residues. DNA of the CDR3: TGTGCGGCGAGAGGAGATTTCAATCAGCCCCAGCATTTT. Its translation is CAARGDFNQPQHF.

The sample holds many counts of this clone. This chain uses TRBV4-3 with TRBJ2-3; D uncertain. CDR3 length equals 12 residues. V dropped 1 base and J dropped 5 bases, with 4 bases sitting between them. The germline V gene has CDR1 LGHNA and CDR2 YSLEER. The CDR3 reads CASSQAGDTQYF. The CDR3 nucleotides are TGCGCCAGCAGCCAAGCAGGAGATACGCAGTATTTT.

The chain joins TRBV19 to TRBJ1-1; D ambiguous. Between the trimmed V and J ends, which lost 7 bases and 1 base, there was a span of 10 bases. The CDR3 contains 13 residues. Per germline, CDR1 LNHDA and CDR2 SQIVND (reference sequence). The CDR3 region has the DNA TGTGCCAGTAATAGCCAGCCGAACACTGAAGCTTTCTTT. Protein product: CASNSQPNTEAFF.

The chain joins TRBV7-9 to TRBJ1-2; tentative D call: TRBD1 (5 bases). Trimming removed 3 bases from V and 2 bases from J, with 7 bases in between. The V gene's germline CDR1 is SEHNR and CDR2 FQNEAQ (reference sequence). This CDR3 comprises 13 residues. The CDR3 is CASSFDSNYGYTF. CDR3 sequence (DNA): TGTGCCAGCAGCTTCGACAGCAACTATGGCTACACCTTC.

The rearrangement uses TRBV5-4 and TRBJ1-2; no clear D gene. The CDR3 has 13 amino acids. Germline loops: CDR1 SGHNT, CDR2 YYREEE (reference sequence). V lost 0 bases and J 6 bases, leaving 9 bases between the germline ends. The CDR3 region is CASSLAGRDGYTF. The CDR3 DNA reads TGTGCCAGCAGCTTGGCAGGCCGAGATGGCTACACCTTC.

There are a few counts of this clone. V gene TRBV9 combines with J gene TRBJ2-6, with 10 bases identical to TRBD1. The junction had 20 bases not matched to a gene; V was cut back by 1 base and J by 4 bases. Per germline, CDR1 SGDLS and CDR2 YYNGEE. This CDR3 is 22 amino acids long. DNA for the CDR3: TGTGCCAGCAGCGTATTTGCCCGAAAACCGGGACAGGGGTCCCCCGGGGCCAACGTCCTGACTTTC. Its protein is CASSVFARKPGQGSPGANVLTF.

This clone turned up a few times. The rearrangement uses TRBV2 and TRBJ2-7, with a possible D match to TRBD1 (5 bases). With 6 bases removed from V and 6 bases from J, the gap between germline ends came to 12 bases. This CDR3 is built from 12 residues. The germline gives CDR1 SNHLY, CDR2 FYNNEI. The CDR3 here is CASRWEGAEQYF. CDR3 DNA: TGTGCCAGCAGGTGGGAAGGGGCCGAGCAGTACTTC.

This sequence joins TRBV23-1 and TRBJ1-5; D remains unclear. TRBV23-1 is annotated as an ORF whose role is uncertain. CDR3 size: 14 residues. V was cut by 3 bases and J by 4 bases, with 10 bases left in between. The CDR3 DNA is TGCGCCAGCAGTCAGTGGTACTTTAATCAGCCCCAGCATTTT. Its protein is CASSQWYFNQPQHF.

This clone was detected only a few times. Here the CDR3 reads CASSQSNQRGRNTEAFF. The CDR3 region has the DNA TGCGCCAGCAGTCAATCGAACCAGCGAGGCCGGAACACTGAAGCTTTCTTT. The chain uses TRBV23-1 and TRBJ1-1; D call uncertain. TRBV23-1 belongs to the ORF category, with a function that is uncertain. CDR3 size: 17 residues. The V and J ends lost 0 bases and 1 base respectively, with 15 bases between them.

In DNA, the CDR3 is TGCAGCGTTGCAACAGGGGGGTCTTATGGCTACACCTTC. Protein product: CSVATGGSYGYTF. This chain joins TRBV29-1 and TRBJ1-2, with 8 nucleotides matching TRBD1. Unmatched junction bases numbered 6, after V lost 4 bases and J lost 5 bases. Germline values: CDR1 SQVTM, CDR2 ANQGSEA. The CDR3 consists of 13 residues. Complete variable domain (other parts from reference TRBV29-1 and TRBJ1-2): SAVISQKPSRDICQRGTSLTIQCQVDSQVTMMFWYRQQPGQSLTLIATANQGSEATYESGFVIDKFPISRPNLTFSTLTVSNMSPEDSSIYLCSVATGGSYGYTFGSGTRLTVV.